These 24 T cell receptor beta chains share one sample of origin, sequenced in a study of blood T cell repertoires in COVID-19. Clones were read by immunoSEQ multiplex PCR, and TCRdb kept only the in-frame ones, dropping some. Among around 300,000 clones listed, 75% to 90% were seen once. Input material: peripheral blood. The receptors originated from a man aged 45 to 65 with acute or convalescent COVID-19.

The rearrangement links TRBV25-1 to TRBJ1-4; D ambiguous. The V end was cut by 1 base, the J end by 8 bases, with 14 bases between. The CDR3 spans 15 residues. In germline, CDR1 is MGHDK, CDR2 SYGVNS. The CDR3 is CASSESTGLREKLFF. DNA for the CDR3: TGTGCCAGCAGTGAATCAACGGGTTTACGGGAAAAACTGTTTTTT.

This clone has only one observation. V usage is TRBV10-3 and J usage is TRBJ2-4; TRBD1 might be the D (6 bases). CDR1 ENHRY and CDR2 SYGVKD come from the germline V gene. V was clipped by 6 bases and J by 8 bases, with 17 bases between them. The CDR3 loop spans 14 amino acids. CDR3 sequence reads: CAIRKESGAHIQYF. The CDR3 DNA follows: TGTGCCATCAGAAAAGAATCAGGGGCCCACATTCAGTACTTC.

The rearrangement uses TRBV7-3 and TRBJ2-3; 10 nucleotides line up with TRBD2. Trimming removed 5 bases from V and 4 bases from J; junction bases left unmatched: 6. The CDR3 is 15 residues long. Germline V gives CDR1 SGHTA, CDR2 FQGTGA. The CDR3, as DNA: TGTGCCAGCAGCCCGAAGCGGGGGGGACCAGATACGCAGTATTTT. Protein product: CASSPKRGGPDTQYF.

The CDR3 here is CASSLAKRGLAPTDTQYF. CDR3 DNA: TGTGCCAGCAGCTTAGCGAAGCGGGGTTTAGCCCCCACAGATACGCAGTATTTT. This sequence joins TRBV7-9 and TRBJ2-3; 7 positions match TRBD2. The CDR3 contains 18 residues. V shed 0 bases and J 2 bases; nucleotides not matched to a gene: 11. Germline-derived CDR1 and CDR2 are SEHNR and FQNEAQ (reference sequence).

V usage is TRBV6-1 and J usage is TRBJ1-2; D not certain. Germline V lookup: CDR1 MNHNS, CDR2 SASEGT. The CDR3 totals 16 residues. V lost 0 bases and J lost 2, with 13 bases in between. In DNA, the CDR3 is TGTGCCAGCAGTGAAGCGCTCGGGAACTGGAACTATGGCTACACCTTC. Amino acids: CASSEALGNWNYGYTF.

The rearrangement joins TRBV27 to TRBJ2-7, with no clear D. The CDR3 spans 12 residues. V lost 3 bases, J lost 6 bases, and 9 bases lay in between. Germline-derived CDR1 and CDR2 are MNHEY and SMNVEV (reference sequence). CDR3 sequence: CASSLAGGEQYF. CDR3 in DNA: TGTGCCAGCAGTTTGGCTGGCGGCGAGCAGTACTTC.

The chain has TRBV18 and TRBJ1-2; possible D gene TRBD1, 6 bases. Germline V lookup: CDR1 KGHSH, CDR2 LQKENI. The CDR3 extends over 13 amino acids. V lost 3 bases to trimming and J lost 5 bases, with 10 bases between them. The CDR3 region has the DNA TGTGCCAGCTCACCGGAGACAGGATATGGCTACACCTTC. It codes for CASSPETGYGYTF. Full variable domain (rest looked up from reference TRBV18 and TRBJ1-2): NAGVMQNPRHLVRRRGQEARLRCSPMKGHSHVYWYRQLPEEGLKFMVYLQKENIIDESGMPKERFSAEFPKEGPSILRIQQVVRGDSAAYFCASSPETGYGYTFGSGTRLTVV.

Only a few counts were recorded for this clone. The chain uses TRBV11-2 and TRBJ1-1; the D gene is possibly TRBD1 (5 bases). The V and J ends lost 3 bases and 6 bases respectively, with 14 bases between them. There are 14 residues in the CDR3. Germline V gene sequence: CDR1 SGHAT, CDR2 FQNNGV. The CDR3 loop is CASSLGGRAAEAFF. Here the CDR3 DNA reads TGTGCCAGCAGCTTGGGGGGTCGGGCCGCTGAAGCTTTCTTT.

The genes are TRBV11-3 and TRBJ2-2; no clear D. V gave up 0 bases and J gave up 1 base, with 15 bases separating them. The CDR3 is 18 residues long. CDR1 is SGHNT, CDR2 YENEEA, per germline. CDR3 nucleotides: TGTGCCAGCAGCTTAGATCTAGGTCCCTCGAGGAACACCGGGGAGCTGTTTTTT. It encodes CASSLDLGPSRNTGELFF.

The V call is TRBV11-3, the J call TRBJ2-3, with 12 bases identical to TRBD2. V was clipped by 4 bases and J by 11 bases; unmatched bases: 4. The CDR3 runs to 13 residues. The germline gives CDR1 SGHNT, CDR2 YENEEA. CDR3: CASSSTLAGGQYF. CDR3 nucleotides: TGTGCCAGCAGCTCTACACTAGCGGGGGGGCAGTATTTT.

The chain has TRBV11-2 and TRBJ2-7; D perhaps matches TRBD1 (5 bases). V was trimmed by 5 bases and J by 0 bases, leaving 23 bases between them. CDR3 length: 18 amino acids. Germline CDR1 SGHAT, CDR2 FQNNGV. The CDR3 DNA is TGTGCCAGCAGCCTGGGGCCCGGTGGTCTGGGAAGCTCCTACGAGCAGTACTTC. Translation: CASSLGPGGLGSSYEQYF.

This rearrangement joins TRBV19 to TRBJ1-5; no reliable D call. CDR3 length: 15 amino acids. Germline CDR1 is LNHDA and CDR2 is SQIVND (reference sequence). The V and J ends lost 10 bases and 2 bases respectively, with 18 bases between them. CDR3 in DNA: TGTGCCATTGGGGTCGCGGGAACAGGCAATCAGCCCCAGCATTTT. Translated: CAIGVAGTGNQPQHF.

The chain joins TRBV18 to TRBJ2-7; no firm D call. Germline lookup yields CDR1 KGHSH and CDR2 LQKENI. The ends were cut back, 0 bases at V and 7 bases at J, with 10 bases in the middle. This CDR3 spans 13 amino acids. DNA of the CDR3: TGTGCCAGCTCACCACCTTCCAACCGGGAGCAGTACTTC. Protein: CASSPPSNREQYF.

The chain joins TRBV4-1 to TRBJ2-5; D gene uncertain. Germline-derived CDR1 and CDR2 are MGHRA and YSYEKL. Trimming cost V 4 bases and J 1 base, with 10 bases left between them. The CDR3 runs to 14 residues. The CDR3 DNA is TGCGCCAGCAGCCCCCAGAATATCCAAGAGACCCAGTACTTC. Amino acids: CASSPQNIQETQYF.

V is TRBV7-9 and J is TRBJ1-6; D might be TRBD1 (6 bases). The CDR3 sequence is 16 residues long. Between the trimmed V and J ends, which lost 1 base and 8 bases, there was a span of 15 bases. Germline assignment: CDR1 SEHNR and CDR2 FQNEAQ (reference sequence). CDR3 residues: CASSLGGGRTDSPLHF. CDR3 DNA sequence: TGTGCCAGCAGCTTAGGAGGGGGACGTACGGATTCACCCCTCCACTTT.

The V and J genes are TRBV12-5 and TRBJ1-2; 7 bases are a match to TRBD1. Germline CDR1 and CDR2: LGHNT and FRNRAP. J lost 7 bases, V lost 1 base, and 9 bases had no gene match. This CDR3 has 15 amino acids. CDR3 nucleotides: TGTGCTAGTGGTTTGGCCGGGACAGTCTCGGGTGGCTACACCTTC. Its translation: CASGLAGTVSGGYTF.

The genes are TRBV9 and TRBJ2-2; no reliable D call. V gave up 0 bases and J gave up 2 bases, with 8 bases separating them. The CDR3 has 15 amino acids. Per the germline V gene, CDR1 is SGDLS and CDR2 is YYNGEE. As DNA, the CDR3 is TGTGCCAGCAGCGTAGACAGCTTAAACACCGGGGAGCTGTTTTTT. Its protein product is CASSVDSLNTGELFF.

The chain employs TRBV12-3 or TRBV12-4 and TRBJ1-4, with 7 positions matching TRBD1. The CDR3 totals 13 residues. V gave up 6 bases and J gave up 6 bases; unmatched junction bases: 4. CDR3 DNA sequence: TGTGCCAGCAGACGAGGGACAGATGAAAAACTGTTTTTT. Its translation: CASRRGTDEKLFF.

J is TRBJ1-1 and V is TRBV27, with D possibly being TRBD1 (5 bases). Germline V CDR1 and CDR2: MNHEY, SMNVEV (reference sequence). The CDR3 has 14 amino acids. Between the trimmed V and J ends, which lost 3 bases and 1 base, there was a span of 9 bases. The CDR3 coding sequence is TGTGCCAGCAGTTTTGGGGGGGAGAACACTGAAGCTTTCTTT. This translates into CASSFGGENTEAFF.

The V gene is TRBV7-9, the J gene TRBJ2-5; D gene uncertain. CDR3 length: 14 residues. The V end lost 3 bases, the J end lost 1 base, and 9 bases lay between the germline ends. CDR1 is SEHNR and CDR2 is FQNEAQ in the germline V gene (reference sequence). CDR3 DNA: TGTGCCAGCAGCTTCTCGCAGGCCCAAGAGACCCAGTACTTC. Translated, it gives CASSFSQAQETQYF.

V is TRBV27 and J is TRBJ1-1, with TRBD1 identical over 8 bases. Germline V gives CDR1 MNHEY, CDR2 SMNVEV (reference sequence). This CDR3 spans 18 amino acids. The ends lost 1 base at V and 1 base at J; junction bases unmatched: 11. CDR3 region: CASSLFRQGIRANTEAFF. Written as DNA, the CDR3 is TGTGCCAGCAGTTTATTTCGACAGGGGATTAGGGCGAACACTGAAGCTTTCTTT.

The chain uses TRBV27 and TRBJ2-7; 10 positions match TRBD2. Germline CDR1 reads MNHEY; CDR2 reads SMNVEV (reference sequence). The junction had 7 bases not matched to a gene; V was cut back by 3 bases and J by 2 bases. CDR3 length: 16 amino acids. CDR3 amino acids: CASSFLAGARTYEQYF. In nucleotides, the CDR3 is TGTGCCAGCAGTTTTCTAGCGGGGGCAAGGACCTACGAGCAGTACTTC.

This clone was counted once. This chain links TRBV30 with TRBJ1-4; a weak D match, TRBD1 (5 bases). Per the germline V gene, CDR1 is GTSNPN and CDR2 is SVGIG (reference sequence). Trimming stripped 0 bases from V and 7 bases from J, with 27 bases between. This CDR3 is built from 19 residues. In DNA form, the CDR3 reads TGTGCCTGGAGTGTACCCAGCAGGGTTGGCCCCCTGGGTAGTGAAAAACTGTTTTTT. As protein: CAWSVPSRVGPLGSEKLFF. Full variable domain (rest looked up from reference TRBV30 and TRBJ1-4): SQTIHQWPATLVQPVGSPLSLECTVEGTSNPNLYWYRQAAGRGLQLLFYSVGIGQISSEVPQNLSASRPQDRQFILSSKKLLLSDSGFYLCAWSVPSRVGPLGSEKLFFGSGTQLSVL.

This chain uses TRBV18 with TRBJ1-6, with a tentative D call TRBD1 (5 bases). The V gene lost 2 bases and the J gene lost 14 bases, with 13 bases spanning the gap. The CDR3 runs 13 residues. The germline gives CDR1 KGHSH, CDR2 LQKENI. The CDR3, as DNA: TGTGCCAGCTCACCAAACCGGGACTCTACCCTCCACTTT. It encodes CASSPNRDSTLHF.